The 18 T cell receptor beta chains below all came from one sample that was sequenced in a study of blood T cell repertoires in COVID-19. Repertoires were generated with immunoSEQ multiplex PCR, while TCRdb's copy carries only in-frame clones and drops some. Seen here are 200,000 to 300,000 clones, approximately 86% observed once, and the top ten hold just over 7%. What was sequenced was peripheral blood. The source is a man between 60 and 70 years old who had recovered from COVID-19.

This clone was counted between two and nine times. The DNA of the CDR3 is TGTGCCAGCTCACCAGTCCTAGAAGACGAGCAGTACTTC. Protein: CASSPVLEDEQYF. This chain connects TRBV18 to TRBJ2-7, with D uncertain. V gave up 2 bases and J gave up 5 bases, with 10 bases separating them. The CDR3 totals 13 residues. Germline V CDR1 and CDR2: KGHSH, LQKENI.

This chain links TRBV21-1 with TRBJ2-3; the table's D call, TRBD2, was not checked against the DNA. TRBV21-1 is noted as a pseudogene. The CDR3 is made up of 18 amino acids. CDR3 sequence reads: CASSKVGNGGSSTDTQYF. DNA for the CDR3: TGTGCCAGCAGCAAGGTTGGTAACGGGGGGTCCAGCACAGATACGCAGTATTTT.

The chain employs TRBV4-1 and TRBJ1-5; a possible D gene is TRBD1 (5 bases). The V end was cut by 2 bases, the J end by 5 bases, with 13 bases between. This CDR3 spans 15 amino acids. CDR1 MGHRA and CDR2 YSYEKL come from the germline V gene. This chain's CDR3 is CASSQLRTYYQPQHF. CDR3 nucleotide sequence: TGCGCCAGCAGCCAATTAAGGACATATTATCAGCCCCAGCATTTT.

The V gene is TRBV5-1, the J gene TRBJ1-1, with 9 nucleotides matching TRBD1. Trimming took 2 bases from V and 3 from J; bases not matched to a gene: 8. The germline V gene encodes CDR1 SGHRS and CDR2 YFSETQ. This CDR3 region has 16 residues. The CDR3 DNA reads TGCGCCAGCAGCTTAACCACAGGGGGCTCGTACACTGAAGCTTTCTTT. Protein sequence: CASSLTTGGSYTEAFF.

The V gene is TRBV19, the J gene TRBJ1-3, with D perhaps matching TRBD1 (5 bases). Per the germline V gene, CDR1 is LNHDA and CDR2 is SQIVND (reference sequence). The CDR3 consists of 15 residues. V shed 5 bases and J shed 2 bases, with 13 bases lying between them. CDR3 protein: CASSARQTAGNTIYF. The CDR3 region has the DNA TGTGCCAGTAGTGCCCGACAGACGGCTGGAAACACCATATATTTT.

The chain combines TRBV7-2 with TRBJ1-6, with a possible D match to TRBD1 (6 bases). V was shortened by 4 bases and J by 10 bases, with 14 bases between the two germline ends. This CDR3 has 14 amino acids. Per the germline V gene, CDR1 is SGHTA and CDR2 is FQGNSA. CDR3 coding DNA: TGTGCCAGCAGCTACCTACAGGGAAGATCACCCCTCCACTTT. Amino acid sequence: CASSYLQGRSPLHF. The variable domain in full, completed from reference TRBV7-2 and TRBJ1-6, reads GAGVSQSPSNKVTEKGKDVELRCDPISGHTALYWYRQSLGQGLEFLIYFQGNSAPDKSGLPSDRFSAERTGGSVSTLTIQRTQQEDSAVYLCASSYLQGRSPLHFGNGTRLTVT.

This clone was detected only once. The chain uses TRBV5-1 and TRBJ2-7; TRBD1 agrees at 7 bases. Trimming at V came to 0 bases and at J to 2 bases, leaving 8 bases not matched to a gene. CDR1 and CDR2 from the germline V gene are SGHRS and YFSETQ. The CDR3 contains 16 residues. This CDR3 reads CASSLGGTAQTYEQYF. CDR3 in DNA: TGCGCCAGCAGCTTGGGGGGGACAGCTCAAACCTACGAGCAGTACTTC.

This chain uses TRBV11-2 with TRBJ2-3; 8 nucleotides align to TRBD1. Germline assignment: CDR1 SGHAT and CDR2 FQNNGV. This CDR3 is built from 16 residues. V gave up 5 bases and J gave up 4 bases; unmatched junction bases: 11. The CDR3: CASSTLDRGRADTQYF. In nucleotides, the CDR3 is TGTGCCAGCAGCACCCTAGACAGGGGCCGCGCAGATACGCAGTATTTT.

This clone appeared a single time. The CDR3 here is CASSPKAGHLEQFF. CDR3 in DNA: TGTGCCAGCAGCCCGAAAGCAGGGCACCTTGAGCAGTTCTTC. J is TRBJ2-1 and V is TRBV11-3; D is perhaps TRBD1 (5 bases). This CDR3 is 14 amino acids long. V was cut by 5 bases and J by 9 bases, with 17 bases left in between. The V gene's germline CDR1 is SGHNT and CDR2 YENEEA.

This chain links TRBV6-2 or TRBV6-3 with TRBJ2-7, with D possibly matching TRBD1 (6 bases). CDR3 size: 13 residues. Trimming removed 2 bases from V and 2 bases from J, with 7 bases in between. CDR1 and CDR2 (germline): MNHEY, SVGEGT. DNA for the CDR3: TGTGCCAGCAGTTACGGACAGACCTACGAGCAGTACGTC. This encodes CASSYGQTYEQYV.

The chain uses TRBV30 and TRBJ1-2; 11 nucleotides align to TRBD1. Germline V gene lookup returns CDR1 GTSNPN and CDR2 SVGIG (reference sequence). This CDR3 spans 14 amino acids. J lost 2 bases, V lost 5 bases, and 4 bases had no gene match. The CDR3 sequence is CAWGGTGGNYGYTF. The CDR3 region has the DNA TGTGCCTGGGGGGGGACAGGGGGAAACTATGGCTACACCTTC.

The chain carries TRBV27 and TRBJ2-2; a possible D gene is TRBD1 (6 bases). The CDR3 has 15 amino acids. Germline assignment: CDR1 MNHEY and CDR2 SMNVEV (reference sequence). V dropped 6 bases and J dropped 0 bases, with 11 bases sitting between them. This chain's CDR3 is CASRKDRSNTGELFF. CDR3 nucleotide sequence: TGTGCCAGCAGAAAGGACAGATCGAACACCGGGGAGCTGTTTTTT.

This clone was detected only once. The CDR3, as DNA: TGTGCCAGCAGTGTCAGCTCCTACGAGCAGTACGTC. Amino acid sequence: CASSVSSYEQYV. The chain uses TRBV2 and TRBJ2-7; no reliable D call. The germline V gene has CDR1 SNHLY and CDR2 FYNNEI. Trimming pared 4 bases from V and 0 bases from J, leaving 4 bases between. This CDR3 is 12 amino acids long.

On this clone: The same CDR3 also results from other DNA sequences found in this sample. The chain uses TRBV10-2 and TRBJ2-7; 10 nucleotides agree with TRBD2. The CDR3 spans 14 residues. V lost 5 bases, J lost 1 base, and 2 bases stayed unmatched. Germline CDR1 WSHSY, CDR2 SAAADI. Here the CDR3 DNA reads TGCGCCAGCAGTCCTAGCGGGGGATCCTACGAGCAGTACGTC. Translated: CASSPSGGSYEQYV.

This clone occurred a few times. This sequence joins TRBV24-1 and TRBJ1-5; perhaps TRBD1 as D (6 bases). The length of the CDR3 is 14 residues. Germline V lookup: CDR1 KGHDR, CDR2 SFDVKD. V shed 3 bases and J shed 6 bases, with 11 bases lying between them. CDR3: CATSDRQGSQPQHF. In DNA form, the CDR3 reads TGTGCCACCAGTGATCGGCAGGGGAGTCAGCCCCAGCATTTT.

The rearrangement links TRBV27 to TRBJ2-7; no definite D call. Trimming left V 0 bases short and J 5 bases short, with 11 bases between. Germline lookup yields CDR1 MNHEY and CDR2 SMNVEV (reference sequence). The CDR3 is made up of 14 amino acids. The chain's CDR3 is CASSLSAPRNEQYF. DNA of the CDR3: TGTGCCAGCAGTTTATCGGCCCCGAGGAACGAGCAGTACTTC.

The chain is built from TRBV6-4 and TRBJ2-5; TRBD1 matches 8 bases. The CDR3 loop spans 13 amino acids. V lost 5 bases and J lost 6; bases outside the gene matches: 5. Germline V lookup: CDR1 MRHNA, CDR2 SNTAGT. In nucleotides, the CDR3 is TGTGCCAGCAGTCCCGACAGGGGTCAGACCCAGTACTTC. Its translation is CASSPDRGQTQYF.

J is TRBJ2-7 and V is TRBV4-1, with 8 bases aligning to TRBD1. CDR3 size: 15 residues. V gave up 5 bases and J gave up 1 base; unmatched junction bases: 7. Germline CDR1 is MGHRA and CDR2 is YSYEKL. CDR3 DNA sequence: TGCGCCAGCAGCGACAAGACAGGGGTGTCCTACGAGCAGTACTTC. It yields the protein CASSDKTGVSYEQYF.